The 10 T cell receptor beta chains below all came from one sample that was sequenced in a study of OX40 agonist ivuxolimab in advanced cancers. Here immunoSEQ multiplex PCR was the method, and the copy in TCRdb shows in-frame clones only, minus some. The sample has under 60,000 clones, 65% to 85% seen once. The starting material was CD4+ or CD8+ T cells sorted from blood, obtained in a trial of the OX40 agonist ivuxolimab. The receptors were sampled from an adult with an advanced solid tumor such as melanoma, head and neck, liver or kidney cancer.

The chain has TRBV11-1 and TRBJ1-1; 11 bases align to TRBD1. Germline assignment: CDR1 SGHAT and CDR2 FQDESV (reference sequence). This CDR3 comprises 17 residues. V trimming: 5 bases; J trimming: 4 bases; junction bases outside the gene matches: 12. The CDR3 DNA follows: TGTGCCAGCAGCGTCGGGACAGGGGGGTTCGGGACCACTGAAGCTTTCTTT. Translating gives CASSVGTGGFGTTEAFF.

For this clone: The junction departs from the called germline gene at one end, perhaps through a read error. CDR3 region: CASSLSGGETQYF. CDR3 nucleotides: TGTGCTAGCAGCCTTAGCGGGGGGGAGACCCAGTACTTC. The rearrangement links TRBV7-7 to TRBJ2-5; 10 bases fit TRBD2. The length of the CDR3 is 13 residues. Per the germline V gene, CDR1 is SSHAT and CDR2 is FNYEAQ (reference sequence).

This chain connects TRBV28 to TRBJ2-7; D gene uncertain. The CDR3 is 14 residues long. Germline-derived CDR1 and CDR2 are MDHEN and SYDVKM. The germline V and J ends were trimmed by 8 bases and 2 bases, with 16 bases remaining between them. The CDR3 spells CASGLWATTYEQYF. Here the CDR3 DNA reads TGTGCCAGCGGCCTATGGGCGACGACCTACGAGCAGTACTTC.

In DNA form, the CDR3 reads TGTGCCAGCAGCTTCTACGGACAGGGCTCCTACGAGCAGTACTTC. This translates into CASSFYGQGSYEQYF. The chain joins TRBV7-2 to TRBJ2-7, with 8 bases lining up with TRBD1. Germline CDR1 and CDR2: SGHTA and FQGNSA. Trimming took 3 bases from V and 0 from J; bases not matched to a gene: 4. The CDR3 length is 15 residues.

This clone appeared a few times. This rearrangement joins TRBV5-4 to TRBJ2-3, with D unresolved. The CDR3 contains 16 residues. Germline CDR1 reads SGHNT; CDR2 reads YYREEE (reference sequence). V dropped 0 bases and J dropped 3 bases, with 14 bases sitting between them. The CDR3 DNA reads TGTGCCAGCAGCTTGGCCTACAATAAGGGTACAGATACGCAGTATTTT. It translates to CASSLAYNKGTDTQYF.

In the case of this clone: The sample holds other DNA sequences that translate to the same CDR3. This chain uses TRBV11-3 with TRBJ2-1; perhaps TRBD2 as D (6 bases). The germline gives CDR1 SGHNT, CDR2 YENEEA. CDR3 size: 14 residues. V was cut by 4 bases and J by 2 bases, with 9 bases left in between. DNA of the CDR3: TGTGCCAGCAGCTCGGGACTGGCCTACAATGAGCAGTTCTTC. Its protein product is CASSSGLAYNEQFF.

V is TRBV7-9 and J is TRBJ1-4; the D gene is possibly TRBD1 (6 bases). The CDR3 length is 14 residues. The V end was cut by 7 bases, the J end by 5 bases, with 14 bases between. Germline CDR1 SEHNR, CDR2 FQNEAQ (reference sequence). The CDR3 loop reads CASTPGDLNEKLFF. Written as DNA, the CDR3 is TGTGCCAGCACACCAGGGGATTTGAATGAAAAACTGTTTTTT.

The J gene is TRBJ2-7, the V gene TRBV6-6; either TRBD1 or TRBD2 may fit D (5 bases each). The CDR3 extends over 11 amino acids. Germline V gene data show CDR1 as MNHNY and CDR2 as SVGAGI (reference sequence). V was trimmed by 1 base and J by 13 bases, leaving 11 bases between them. The CDR3 nucleotides read TGTGCCAGCAGTTACTTCGGGACCTATTACTTC. This translates into CASSYFGTYYF.

The V call is TRBV15, the J call TRBJ1-2; no firm D call. The V gene's germline CDR1 is LNHNV and CDR2 YYDKDF (reference sequence). The CDR3 loop spans 13 amino acids. Deletions cut 0 bases from V and 6 bases from J, with 8 bases between. This CDR3 is CATSRDGRHGYTF. CDR3 bases: TGTGCCACCAGCAGAGATGGGCGGCATGGCTACACCTTC.

CDR3 sequence reads: CATSRRGTYQETQYF. For the CDR3, the DNA is TGTGCCACTTCCCGCCGGGGAACCTACCAAGAGACCCAGTACTTC. The gene calls are TRBV7-9 and TRBJ2-5; D may be TRBD2 (5 bases). Trimming took off 10 bases at V and 0 bases at J, with 18 bases between the two ends. CDR1 and CDR2 from the germline V gene are SEHNR and FQNEAQ (reference sequence). The length of the CDR3 is 15 residues.